What follows are 22 T cell receptor beta chains derived from one specimen sequenced in a study of blood T cells in healthy people across ages. Using a J-beta primer mix together with a sample-barcoded 5' primer, a second PCR was run for roughly 6 to 12 cycles. MiXCR was run by TCRdb on the 5' RACE reads, yielding one entry per CDR3 protein. The sample has fewer than 2,000,000 distinct CDR3 sequences, approximately 32% seen once. The sample comprised blood. The receptors stem from a woman aged 30 to 39 in good health.

V gene TRBV3-1 combines with J gene TRBJ2-1; D gene ambiguous. V was pared by 1 base and J by 9 bases, with 13 bases between. Germline V lookup: CDR1 LGHDT, CDR2 YNNKEL (reference sequence). This CDR3 is 14 amino acids long. The CDR3 sequence: CASSQAASTIEQFF. CDR3 DNA: TGTGCCAGCAGCCAAGCTGCCTCTACAATTGAGCAGTTCTTC.

This clonotype was observed at least ten times. The chain uses TRBV7-3 and TRBJ1-2, with TRBD1 identical over 10 bases. The CDR3 is made up of 15 amino acids. Germline CDR1 SGHTA, CDR2 FQGTGA. After removal of 4 bases from V and 0 bases from J, the junction contained 2 bases not matched to a gene. Written as DNA, the CDR3 is TGTGCCAGCAGCTCGGGACAGGGGTCTAACTATGGCTACACCTTC. Protein product: CASSSGQGSNYGYTF.

This sequence joins TRBV11-2 and TRBJ2-5, with TRBD1 matching over 9 bases. The CDR3 is 13 residues long. The ends lost 4 bases at V and 6 bases at J; junction bases unmatched: 3. Germline CDR1 SGHAT, CDR2 FQNNGV. The CDR3 nucleotides are TGTGCCAGCAGCTGGGACAGGGACCAGACCCAGTACTTC. Its protein product is CASSWDRDQTQYF.

This clonotype has more than one count but fewer than ten. This chain links TRBV20-1 with TRBJ2-5, with D perhaps TRBD2 (7 bases). V lost 7 bases and J lost 5, with 14 bases in between. Germline values: CDR1 DFQATT, CDR2 SNEGSKA (reference sequence). The CDR3 length is 12 residues. The CDR3 here is CSVRGSGETQYF. The CDR3 nucleotides read TGCAGTGTCAGGGGTAGCGGGGAGACCCAGTACTTC.

The sample holds many counts of this clonotype. The genes are TRBV4-2 and TRBJ2-5, with D perhaps being TRBD1 or TRBD2 (5 bases each). Germline CDR1 and CDR2: LGHNA and YNFKEQ. Trimming took off 4 bases at V and 1 base at J, with 16 bases between the two ends. The CDR3 has 16 amino acids. CDR3 sequence (DNA): TGTGCCAGCAGCCCCACCCCTTGGGACGGCCAAGAGACCCAGTACTTC. Residues: CASSPTPWDGQETQYF.

This clonotype was seen repeatedly, ten times or more. The rearrangement links TRBV7-8 to TRBJ2-1; D call uncertain. The CDR3 totals 13 residues. Looked up from germline, CDR1 is SGHVS and CDR2 is FQNEAQ. V was pared by 4 bases and J by 2 bases, with 6 bases between. The CDR3 spells CASSSVAYNEQFF. As DNA, the CDR3 is TGTGCCAGCAGCTCTGTTGCCTACAATGAGCAGTTCTTC.

This clonotype turned up a few times. The gene calls are TRBV20-1 and TRBJ2-7; D not resolved. Trimming removed 0 bases at V and 6 bases at J, with 15 bases between. This CDR3 contains 14 residues. From germline, CDR1 is DFQATT and CDR2 SNEGSKA (reference sequence). The CDR3 DNA reads as TGCAGTGCTAGAGATCCGGGCAGGTACGGCGAGCAGTACTTC. Translating it yields CSARDPGRYGEQYF.

This clonotype was observed at least ten times. The chain carries TRBV3-1 and TRBJ2-7; D possibly corresponds to TRBD1 (6 bases). V lost 5 bases, J lost 7 bases, and 9 bases lay in between. This CDR3 spans 11 amino acids. From germline, CDR1 is LGHDT and CDR2 YNNKEL (reference sequence). This CDR3 is CASSEQGEQYF. Written as DNA, the CDR3 is TGTGCCAGCAGCGAACAGGGTGAGCAGTACTTC.

The rearrangement joins TRBV27 to TRBJ2-5; D perhaps matches TRBD2 (6 bases). The better agreement between TRBJ2-7 and the DNA end casts doubt on the J call. CDR1 MNHEY and CDR2 SMNVEV come from the germline V gene (reference sequence). This CDR3 spans 15 amino acids. The CDR3 DNA sequence: TGTGCCAGCAGCCGCTGGGGACTGGCACTCGACGAGCAGTACTTC. Translating gives CASSRWGLALDEQYF.

This sequence joins TRBV7-8 and TRBJ1-2, with D perhaps TRBD1 (5 bases). This CDR3 is 14 amino acids long. Between the trimmed V and J ends, which lost 6 bases and 3 bases, there was a span of 14 bases. Looked up from germline, CDR1 is SGHVS and CDR2 is FQNEAQ. The CDR3 nucleotides are TGTGCCAGCAGTCACAGGCTCGCTGACTATGGCTACACCTTC. Protein: CASSHRLADYGYTF. Drawing the rest from reference TRBV7-8 and TRBJ1-2, the complete variable domain is GAGVSQSPRYKVAKRGQDVALRCDPISGHVSLFWYQQALGQGPEFLTYFQNEAQLDKSGLPSDRFFAERPEGSVSTLKIQRTQQEDSAVYLCASSHRLADYGYTFGSGTRLTVV.

This clonotype came up a few times. The CDR3, as DNA: TGTGCCAGCAGCCAAGCCGGGGGCACCACTTCCTATGGCTACACCTTC. Translation: CASSQAGGTTSYGYTF. This chain connects TRBV3-1 to TRBJ1-2; D may be TRBD1 (6 bases). This CDR3 comprises 16 residues. V dropped 1 base and J dropped 4 bases, with 16 bases sitting between them. Germline CDR1 and CDR2: LGHDT and YNNKEL (reference sequence). The full variable domain, completed using reference TRBV3-1 and TRBJ1-2, is DTAVSQTPKYLVTQMGNDKSIKCEQNLGHDTMYWYKQDSKKFLKIMFSYNNKELIINETVPNRFSPKSPDKAHLNLHINSLELGDSAVYFCASSQAGGTTSYGYTFGSGTRLTVV.

This clonotype turned up a few times. This CDR3 reads CASSRGGQYGEQYF. The CDR3 DNA follows: TGCGCCAGCAGCCGAGGGGGGCAGTATGGTGAGCAGTACTTC. The rearrangement links TRBV5-1 to TRBJ2-5, with D perhaps assigned TRBD1 or TRBD2 (6 bases each). Per the germline V gene, CDR1 is SGHRS and CDR2 is YFSETQ. The CDR3 length is 14 residues. V was shortened by 4 bases and J by 11 bases, with 21 bases between the two germline ends.

The CDR3 DNA follows: TGTGCCAGCAGCTTAGTCGGGGGGGGATTTAGGGTTGAGCAGTTCTTC. Translating gives CASSLVGGGFRVEQFF. The chain has TRBV11-2 and TRBJ2-1; 8 nucleotides match TRBD2. With 1 base clipped from V and 9 bases from J, the junction kept 11 bases outside the gene matches. Germline assignment: CDR1 SGHAT and CDR2 FQNNGV. The CDR3 loop spans 16 amino acids. The full variable domain, rest sourced from reference TRBV11-2 and TRBJ2-1, is EAGVAQSPRYKIIEKRQSVAFWCNPISGHATLYWYQQILGQGPKLLIQFQNNGVVDDSQLPKDRFSAERLKGVDSTLKIQPAKLEDSAVYLCASSLVGGGFRVEQFFGPGTRLTVL.

The chain's CDR3 is CASSIGYRGGNQPQHF. Written as DNA, the CDR3 is TGTGCCAGTAGTATAGGGTACAGGGGAGGCAATCAGCCCCAGCATTTT. The V call is TRBV19, the J call TRBJ1-5; TRBD1 aligns across 7 bases. This CDR3 is 16 amino acids long. V gave up 1 base and J gave up 2 bases; unmatched junction bases: 5. Germline V lookup: CDR1 LNHDA, CDR2 SQIVND (reference sequence).

The table lists this clonotype with many counts. The rearrangement links TRBV29-1 to TRBJ1-2; tentative D call: TRBD1 (5 bases). V was trimmed by 4 bases and J by 8 bases, leaving 20 bases between them. Germline CDR1 and CDR2: SQVTM and ANQGSEA. The CDR3 extends over 14 amino acids. CDR3 protein: CSVGKGDRGGGYTF. The CDR3 DNA reads as TGCAGCGTTGGAAAGGGTGATAGGGGAGGAGGCTACACCTTC.

The V call is TRBV20-1, the J call TRBJ2-4; maybe TRBD2 (6 bases). V was clipped by 5 bases and J by 4 bases, with 15 bases between them. The CDR3 sequence is 14 residues long. The germline V gene encodes CDR1 DFQATT and CDR2 SNEGSKA (reference sequence). CDR3 protein: CSAGGAGKKNIQYF. DNA for the CDR3: TGCAGTGCTGGAGGGGCGGGCAAGAAAAACATTCAGTACTTC.

A remark on this clonotype: The junction differs from germline at one of its ends, possibly a read error. V gene TRBV6-5 combines with J gene TRBJ2-5, with unresolved D. This CDR3 has 21 amino acids. CDR1 is MNHEY, CDR2 SVGAGI, per germline. CDR3 sequence: CASSYPLGVEGPRGAWETQYF. CDR3 DNA: TGTGCCAGTAGTTACCCCCTTGGGGTGGAAGGGCCCCGTGGTGCGTGGGAGACCCAGTACTTC.

V is TRBV5-1 and J is TRBJ2-5; 11 bases match TRBD2. With V trimmed by 6 bases and J by 5 bases, 3 bases remained unmatched. The CDR3 totals 13 residues. CDR1 and CDR2 from the germline V gene are SGHRS and YFSETQ. In DNA, the CDR3 is TGCGCCAGCACCGCTAGCGGGAGGGAGACCCAGTACTTC. Residues: CASTASGRETQYF.

This clonotype occurred a few times. This sequence joins TRBV6-1 and TRBJ1-6; 9 nucleotides match TRBD1. V shed 0 bases, J shed 14 bases, and the junction held 5 bases outside the gene matches. The germline V gene encodes CDR1 MNHNS and CDR2 SASEGT. The CDR3 extends over 14 amino acids. The CDR3, as DNA: TGTGCCAGCAGTGAAGCGGTAGGACAGGGGACCCTCCACTTT. This codes for CASSEAVGQGTLHF.

Turning to this clonotype: A junction end diverges from the germline sequence, so it may reflect a read error. The rearrangement joins TRBV14 to TRBJ1-2; no clear D gene. The CDR3 has 12 amino acids. Germline V gene data show CDR1 as SGHDN and CDR2 as FVKESK. CDR3 bases: TGTGCCAGCAGACAAGAGTTCGATGGCTACACCTTC. Translated, it gives CASRQEFDGYTF.

This clonotype was recorded a few times. This chain uses TRBV20-1 with TRBJ2-1, with D possibly being TRBD2 (6 bases). Per the germline V gene, CDR1 is DFQATT and CDR2 is SNEGSKA (reference sequence). The length of the CDR3 is 12 residues. With 6 bases removed from V and 10 bases from J, the gap between germline ends came to 16 bases. CDR3 protein: CSAPGGGDEQFF. The CDR3 bases are TGCAGTGCCCCTGGGGGAGGTGACGAGCAGTTCTTC.

The V and J genes are TRBV29-1 and TRBJ1-1; possibly TRBD1 for D (5 bases). The CDR3 sequence is 13 residues long. V was trimmed by 8 bases and J by 3 bases, leaving 16 bases between them. Germline CDR1 and CDR2: SQVTM and ANQGSEA. The CDR3 loop reads CSSMGQRDTEAFF. The CDR3 bases are TGCAGCTCGATGGGGCAGAGAGACACTGAAGCTTTCTTT.